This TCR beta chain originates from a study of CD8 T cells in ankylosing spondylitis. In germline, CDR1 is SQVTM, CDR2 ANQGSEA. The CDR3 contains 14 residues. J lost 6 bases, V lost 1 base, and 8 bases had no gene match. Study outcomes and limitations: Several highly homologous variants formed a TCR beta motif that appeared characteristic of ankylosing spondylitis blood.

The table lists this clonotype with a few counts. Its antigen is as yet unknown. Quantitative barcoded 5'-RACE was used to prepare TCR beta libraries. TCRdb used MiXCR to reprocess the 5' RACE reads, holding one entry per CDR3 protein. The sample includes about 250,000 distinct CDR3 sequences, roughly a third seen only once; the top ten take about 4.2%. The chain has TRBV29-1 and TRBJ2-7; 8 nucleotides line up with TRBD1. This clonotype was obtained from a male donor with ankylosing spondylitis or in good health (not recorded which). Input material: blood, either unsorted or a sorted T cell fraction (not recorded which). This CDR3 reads CSVEAMDRVGEQYF. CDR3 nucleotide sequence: TGCAGCGTTGAAGCCATGGACAGGGTGGGCGAGCAGTACTTC.